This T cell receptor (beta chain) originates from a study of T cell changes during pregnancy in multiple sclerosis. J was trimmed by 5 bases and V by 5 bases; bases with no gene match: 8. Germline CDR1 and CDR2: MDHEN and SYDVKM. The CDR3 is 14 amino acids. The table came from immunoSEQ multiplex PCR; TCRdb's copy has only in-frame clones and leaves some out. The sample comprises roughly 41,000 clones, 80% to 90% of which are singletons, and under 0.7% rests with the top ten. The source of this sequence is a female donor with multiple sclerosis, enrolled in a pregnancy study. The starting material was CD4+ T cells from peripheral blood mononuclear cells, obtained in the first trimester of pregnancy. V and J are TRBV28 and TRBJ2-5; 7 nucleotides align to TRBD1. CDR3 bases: TGTGCCAGCAGTCAACGGACAGGCCGGGAGACCCAGTACTTC. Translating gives CASSQRTGRETQYF.